This T cell receptor beta chain appears in the sequencing data of a study of Tregs in tolerant kidney transplant recipients. Study outcomes and limitations: Expanding Tregs on activated donor B cells appeared to best identify donor-specific TCRbeta clones.

To note about this clone: Its antigen is unidentified. The CDR3 is cut off 3 residues early in the read; its end comes from the germline J gene.

The germline CDR1 and CDR2 sequences are MNHNS and SASEGT. The CDR3 is made up of 14 amino acids. V was trimmed by 3 bases and J by 6 bases, leaving 14 bases between them. Measured with immunoSEQ multiplex PCR; TCRdb has only the in-frame clones, and not every one. The repertoire table contains 31,000 or so clones. The sequence was obtained from a human donor who received a combined kidney and bone marrow transplant. This chain connects TRBV6-1 to TRBJ1-2; D might be TRBD1 (6 bases). Source: CD8+ T cells from blood, taken before the transplant. The CDR3 sequence is CASSDWTEVNGYTF. The CDR3 DNA, read in part, is TGTGCCAGCAGTGATTGGACAGAAGTGAATGGC.